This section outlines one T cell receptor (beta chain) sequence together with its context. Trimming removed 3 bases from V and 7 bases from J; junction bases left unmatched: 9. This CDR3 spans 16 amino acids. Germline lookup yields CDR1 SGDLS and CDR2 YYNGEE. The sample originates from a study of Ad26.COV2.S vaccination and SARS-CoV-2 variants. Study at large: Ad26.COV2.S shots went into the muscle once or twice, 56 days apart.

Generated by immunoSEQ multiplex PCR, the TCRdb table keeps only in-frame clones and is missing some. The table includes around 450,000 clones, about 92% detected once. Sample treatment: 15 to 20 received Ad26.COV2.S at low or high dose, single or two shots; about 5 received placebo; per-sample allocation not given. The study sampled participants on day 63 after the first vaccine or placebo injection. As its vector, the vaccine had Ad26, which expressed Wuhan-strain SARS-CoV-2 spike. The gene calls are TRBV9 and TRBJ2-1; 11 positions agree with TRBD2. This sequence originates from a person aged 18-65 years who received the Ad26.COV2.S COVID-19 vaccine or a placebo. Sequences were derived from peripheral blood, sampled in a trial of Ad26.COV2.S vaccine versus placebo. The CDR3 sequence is CASSAGTSGSGNEQFF. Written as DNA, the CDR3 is TGTGCCAGCAGCGCCGGCACTAGCGGGAGCGGGAATGAGCAGTTCTTC. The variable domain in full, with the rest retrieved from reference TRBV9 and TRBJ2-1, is DSGVTQTPKHLITATGQRVTLRCSPRSGDLSVYWYQQSLDQGLQFLIQYYNGEERAKGNILERFSAQQFPDLHSELNLSSLELGDSALYFCASSAGTSGSGNEQFFGPGTRLTVL.